This T cell receptor beta chain was found in a study of blood T cell repertoires in COVID-19. Assay used: immunoSEQ multiplex PCR; TCRdb lists only in-frame clones, some missing. The sample carries more than 400,000 clones, around 91% recorded once. This CDR3 region has 15 residues. This chain links TRBV21-1 with TRBJ1-1. TRBV21-1 is classified as a pseudogene. The sequenced sample was PBMCs or T cells enriched from blood (not recorded which). This receptor was taken from a young man who had recovered from COVID-19. Here the CDR3 DNA reads TGTGCCAGCAGCAAAGACCCCCCGAGGGACACTGAAGCTTTCTTT. It specifies CASSKDPPRDTEAFF.